The 20 T cell receptor beta chains presented below share a single source sample, sequenced in a study of T cell responses to AZD1222 COVID-19 vaccine. The assay was immunoSEQ multiplex PCR, and TCRdb's table has in-frame clones only and misses some. This table holds around 100,000 clones, about nine tenths found once. The starting material was peripheral blood, obtained on day 0 of AZD1222 vaccination. The receptors here all came from an adult in good health.

This clone turned up a few times. The V gene is TRBV7-9, the J gene TRBJ2-2; 8 nucleotides line up with TRBD1. The V segment lost 5 bases and the J segment 6 bases; nucleotides outside the gene matches: 14. The CDR3 length is 17 residues. Per germline, CDR1 SEHNR and CDR2 FQNEAQ (reference sequence). CDR3 coding DNA: TGTGCCAGCAGCAACCCAGGACAGGGTTTGTCCTCCGGGGAGCTGTTTTTT. It codes for CASSNPGQGLSSGELFF.

The J gene is TRBJ2-1, the V gene TRBV7-9; unclear D gene. Germline-derived CDR1 and CDR2 are SEHNR and FQNEAQ (reference sequence). This CDR3 has 12 amino acids. Between the trimmed V and J ends, which lost 1 base and 6 bases, there was a span of 4 bases. As DNA, the CDR3 is TGTGCCAGCAGCTTAGTAGGCAATGAGCAGTTCTTC. Translating gives CASSLVGNEQFF.

The chain couples TRBV2 to TRBJ2-1; TRBD1 agrees at 9 bases. The V gene's germline CDR1 is SNHLY and CDR2 FYNNEI. CDR3 length equals 15 residues. After removal of 5 bases from V and 6 bases from J, the junction contained 8 bases not matched to a gene. CDR3 sequence reads: CASSPPGQGPNEQFF. The DNA for the CDR3 is TGTGCCAGCAGTCCTCCGGGACAGGGACCCAATGAGCAGTTCTTC.

V is TRBV20-1 and J is TRBJ2-7; D is perhaps TRBD2 (6 bases). CDR1 and CDR2 from the germline V gene are DFQATT and SNEGSKA (reference sequence). The CDR3 consists of 11 residues. CDR3 DNA sequence: TGCAAGTACGGGAGCTCCTACGAGCAGTACTTC. Translating it yields CKYGSSYEQYF.

This chain links TRBV7-6 with TRBJ2-7; D possibly matches TRBD1 or TRBD2 (6 bases each). Deletions cut 5 bases from V and 1 base from J, with 15 bases between. The CDR3 covers 15 residues. Germline V gives CDR1 SGHVS, CDR2 FNYEAQ. The CDR3 here is CASSLQGLPSYEQYF. The DNA of the CDR3 is TGTGCCAGCAGCCTACAGGGACTCCCATCCTACGAGCAGTACTTC.

This sequence joins TRBV7-9 and TRBJ2-1; the D gene is possibly TRBD2 (6 bases). This CDR3 has 17 amino acids. CDR1 SEHNR and CDR2 FQNEAQ come from the germline V gene (reference sequence). The germline V and J ends were trimmed by 5 bases and 7 bases, with 24 bases remaining between them. The CDR3 DNA follows: TGTGCCAGCAGCCCCCTCAGCAACCGGGAGTTGATGAATGAGCAGTTCTTC. Translated: CASSPLSNRELMNEQFF.

This clone was picked up a small number of times. This sequence joins TRBV18 and TRBJ1-3, with D unresolved. The ends were cut back, 6 bases at V and 1 base at J, with 13 bases in the middle. The germline V gene encodes CDR1 KGHSH and CDR2 LQKENI. The CDR3 has 15 residues. CDR3 coding DNA: TGTGCCAGCTCCACAAGTCAAGGGTCTGGAAACACCATATATTTT. Its translation: CASSTSQGSGNTIYF.

The chain links TRBV7-8 to TRBJ2-3, with 10 bases matching TRBD1. The germline CDR1 and CDR2 sequences are SGHVS and FQNEAQ. V lost 5 bases to trimming and J lost 0 bases; unmatched junction nucleotides: 14. The CDR3 contains 19 residues. The CDR3 is CASSGRDRGGVTSTDTQYF. The DNA for the CDR3 is TGTGCCAGCAGCGGACGGGACAGGGGCGGTGTAACTAGCACAGATACGCAGTATTTT.

The genes are TRBV29-1 and TRBJ2-7, with D tentatively TRBD1 or TRBD2 (5 bases each). V was trimmed by 6 bases and J by 0 bases, leaving 18 bases between them. Per germline, CDR1 SQVTM and CDR2 ANQGSEA. This CDR3 contains 15 residues. Here the CDR3 DNA reads TGCAGCGTCCCCCGAGGGACCTCGAACTCCTACGAGCAGTACTTC. This sequence encodes CSVPRGTSNSYEQYF.

This clone was recorded once. V is TRBV7-2 and J is TRBJ1-1, with 7 bases matching TRBD1. Trimming cost V 5 bases and J 4 bases; bases outside gene matches: 13. Germline V CDR1 and CDR2: SGHTA, FQGNSA. The CDR3 covers 16 residues. CDR3 protein: CASSPRVVTGTTEAFF. The DNA for the CDR3 is TGTGCCAGCAGCCCCCGGGTCGTGACAGGGACCACTGAAGCTTTCTTT.

This chain joins TRBV9 and TRBJ2-3; TRBD1 or TRBD2 may be the D gene (5 bases each). CDR1 is SGDLS, CDR2 YYNGEE, per germline. V was trimmed by 3 bases and J by 4 bases, leaving 15 bases between them. The CDR3 totals 15 residues. Here the CDR3 reads CASSGSKGDPDTQYF. DNA of the CDR3: TGTGCCAGCAGCGGTTCGAAAGGGGACCCAGATACGCAGTATTTT.

The chain has TRBV7-9 and TRBJ2-1, with no clear D. This CDR3 region has 12 residues. From germline, CDR1 is SEHNR and CDR2 FQNEAQ (reference sequence). V lost 4 bases, J lost 8 bases, and 9 bases lay in between. The CDR3 DNA reads as TGTGCCAGCAGCTCCCAGGAATATGAGCAGTTCTTC. This sequence encodes CASSSQEYEQFF.

The rearrangement links TRBV7-2 to TRBJ2-3, with 8 bases identical to TRBD2. Germline CDR1 is SGHTA and CDR2 is FQGNSA. CDR3 length: 15 residues. After removal of 0 bases from V and 8 bases from J, the junction contained 7 bases not matched to a gene. CDR3 protein: CASSLALADSFTQYF. CDR3 sequence (DNA): TGTGCCAGCAGCTTAGCACTAGCGGATTCTTTTACGCAGTATTTT. The entire variable domain, with the rest obtained from reference TRBV7-2 and TRBJ2-3, is as follows: GAGVSQSPSNKVTEKGKDVELRCDPISGHTALYWYRQSLGQGLEFLIYFQGNSAPDKSGLPSDRFSAERTGGSVSTLTIQRTQQEDSAVYLCASSLALADSFTQYFGPGTRLTVL.

This clone showed up just once. The chain couples TRBV12-1 to TRBJ1-2; the table's D call, TRBD1, was not checked against the DNA. TRBV12-1 has pseudogene status. There are 13 residues in the CDR3. The CDR3 loop reads CASSLRPWGPHTF. The CDR3, as DNA: TGTGCCAGCAGCTTGCGCCCTTGGGGGCCCCACACCTTC.

The chain recombines TRBV7-9 with TRBJ1-3, with a tentative D call TRBD1 (5 bases). Germline V gene data show CDR1 as SEHNR and CDR2 as FQNEAQ (reference sequence). CDR3 size: 14 residues. V shed 4 bases and J shed 0 bases, with 7 bases lying between them. CDR3 DNA sequence: TGTGCCAGCAGCTCCCAGGGCTCTGGAAACACCATATATTTT. It translates to CASSSQGSGNTIYF.

This chain uses TRBV11-2 with TRBJ2-1, with 9 nucleotides matching TRBD2. Losses at the gene ends were 4 bases for V and 1 base for J; bases not matched to a gene: 2. Germline V gives CDR1 SGHAT, CDR2 FQNNGV. The CDR3 extends over 15 amino acids. The CDR3 loop reads CASSSGLASYNEQFF. In nucleotides, the CDR3 is TGTGCCAGCAGCTCGGGACTAGCTTCCTACAATGAGCAGTTCTTC.

The chain carries TRBV9 and TRBJ2-3; 10 bases match TRBD2. Germline V gene sequence: CDR1 SGDLS, CDR2 YYNGEE. The CDR3 has 16 amino acids. V was clipped by 0 bases and J by 2 bases; unmatched bases: 3. CDR3: CASSVGTSGFTDTQYF. The DNA of the CDR3 is TGTGCCAGCAGCGTAGGGACTAGCGGATTCACAGATACGCAGTATTTT.

In this sample, this clone turned up a few times. V and J are TRBV27 and TRBJ2-3, with a tentative D call TRBD2 (5 bases). V lost 6 bases to trimming and J lost 2 bases, with 18 bases between them. The CDR3 extends over 16 amino acids. From germline, CDR1 is MNHEY and CDR2 SMNVEV (reference sequence). The CDR3 sequence is CASRPVRRRLTDTQYF. The CDR3 DNA is TGTGCCAGCAGGCCGGTGAGAAGGAGGCTCACAGATACGCAGTATTTT.

The chain couples TRBV2 to TRBJ1-4, with D unclear. With 1 base removed from V and 4 bases from J, the gap between germline ends came to 10 bases. Germline V gene lookup returns CDR1 SNHLY and CDR2 FYNNEI. This CDR3 is 15 amino acids long. Written as DNA, the CDR3 is TGTGCCAGCAGTGAAGGTAGCGGGTTTAATGAAAAACTGTTTTTT. Its protein product is CASSEGSGFNEKLFF. The whole variable domain, filled in from reference TRBV2 and TRBJ1-4, reads EPEVTQTPSHQVTQMGQEVILRCVPISNHLYFYWYRQILGQKVEFLVSFYNNEISEKSEIFDDQFSVERPDGSNFTLKIRSTKLEDSAMYFCASSEGSGFNEKLFFGSGTQLSVL.

This chain uses TRBV20-1 with TRBJ2-1, with a tentative D call TRBD2 (6 bases). V lost 3 bases to trimming and J lost 1 base, with 10 bases between them. Looked up from germline, CDR1 is DFQATT and CDR2 is SNEGSKA (reference sequence). CDR3 length equals 14 residues. The CDR3 DNA reads as TGCAGTGCTAGTGACGGGAGTTCCTACAATGAGCAGTTCTTC. This translates into CSASDGSSYNEQFF.